This TCR beta chain came from a study of EBV T-cell therapy then PD-1 blockade in nasopharyngeal carcinoma. As for treatment: AdE1-LMPpoly-expanded autologous EBV-specific T-cell therapy followed by anti-PD-1 nivolumab. The protocol was immunoSEQ multiplex PCR, while the TCRdb copy is restricted to in-frame clones and leaves out a portion. Here the sample spans approximately 25,000 clones, over 75% being singletons. In regard to this clone: The antigen remains unidentified.

From germline, CDR1 is SGHTA and CDR2 FQGNSA. The CDR3 is made up of 14 amino acids. V was shortened by 1 base and J by 7 bases, with 14 bases between the two germline ends. This TCR was sampled from a man between 40 and 49 years old with nasopharyngeal carcinoma. Sequencing was performed on CD8+ T cells from blood, taken at approximately day 62 from a patient whose treatment included autologous EBV-specific T cells and nivolumab. The rearrangement uses TRBV7-2 and TRBJ2-7, with D maybe TRBD2 (5 bases). CDR3 bases: TGTGCCAGCAGCTTAGAAAGGAGCCGAGGGGAGCAGTACTTC. Protein sequence: CASSLERSRGEQYF.